This T cell receptor (beta chain) came from a study of blood T cell repertoires in COVID-19. Some clones are missing from TCRdb's copy, which holds only in-frame ones; the method was immunoSEQ multiplex PCR. The repertoire holds under 200,000 clones, roughly 81% seen once, with more than 7.5% in the top ten. This CDR3 is 13 amino acids long. The V and J ends lost 3 bases and 8 bases respectively, with 8 bases between them. Germline loops: CDR1 SNHLY, CDR2 FYNNEI. The sequenced sample consisted of peripheral blood. This chain connects TRBV2 to TRBJ1-6; D not certain. The sequence was collected from a man aged 35-49 years who had recovered from COVID-19. CDR3 sequence reads: CASSDRRDSPLHF. CDR3 DNA sequence: TGTGCCAGCAGTGATAGGAGGGATTCACCCCTCCACTTT.